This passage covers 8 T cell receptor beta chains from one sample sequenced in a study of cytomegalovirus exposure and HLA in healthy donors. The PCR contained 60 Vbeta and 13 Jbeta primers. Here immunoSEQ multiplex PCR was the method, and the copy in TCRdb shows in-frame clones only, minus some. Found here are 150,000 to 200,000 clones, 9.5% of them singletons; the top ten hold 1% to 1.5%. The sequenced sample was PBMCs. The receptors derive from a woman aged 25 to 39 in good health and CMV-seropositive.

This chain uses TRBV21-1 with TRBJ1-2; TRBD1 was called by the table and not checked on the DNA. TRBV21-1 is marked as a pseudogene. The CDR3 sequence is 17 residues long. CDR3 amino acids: CASSKNRAQLGYYGYTF. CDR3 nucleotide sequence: TGTGCCAGCAGCAAAAACAGGGCTCAGCTCGGCTACTATGGCTACACCTTC.

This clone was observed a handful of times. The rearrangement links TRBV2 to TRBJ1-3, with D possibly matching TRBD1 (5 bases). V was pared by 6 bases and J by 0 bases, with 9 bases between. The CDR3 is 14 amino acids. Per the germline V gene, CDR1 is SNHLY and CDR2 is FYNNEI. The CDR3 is CASRYDSSGNTIYF. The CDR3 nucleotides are TGTGCCAGCAGATACGACAGCTCTGGAAACACCATATATTTT.

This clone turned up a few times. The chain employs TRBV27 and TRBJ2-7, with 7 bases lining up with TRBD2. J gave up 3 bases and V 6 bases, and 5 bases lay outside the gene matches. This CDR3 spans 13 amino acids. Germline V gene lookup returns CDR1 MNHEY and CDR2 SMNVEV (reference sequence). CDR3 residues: CASRTSSYYEQYF. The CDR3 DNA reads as TGTGCCAGCAGGACTAGCAGCTACTACGAGCAGTACTTC.

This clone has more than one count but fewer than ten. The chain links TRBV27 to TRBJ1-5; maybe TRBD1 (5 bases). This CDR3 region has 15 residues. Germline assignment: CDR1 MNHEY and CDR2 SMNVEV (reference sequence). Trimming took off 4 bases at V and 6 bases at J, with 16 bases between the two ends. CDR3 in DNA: TGTGCCAGCAGTTCAAGTCGGCAGGGTGGTCAGCCCCAGCATTTT. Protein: CASSSSRQGGQPQHF.

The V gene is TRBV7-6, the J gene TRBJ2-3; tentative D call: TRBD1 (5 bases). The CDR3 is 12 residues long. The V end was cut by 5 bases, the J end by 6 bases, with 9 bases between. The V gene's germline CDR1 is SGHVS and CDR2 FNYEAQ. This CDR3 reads CASSPNRDTQYF. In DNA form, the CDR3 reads TGTGCCAGCAGCCCCAACAGGGATACGCAGTATTTT.

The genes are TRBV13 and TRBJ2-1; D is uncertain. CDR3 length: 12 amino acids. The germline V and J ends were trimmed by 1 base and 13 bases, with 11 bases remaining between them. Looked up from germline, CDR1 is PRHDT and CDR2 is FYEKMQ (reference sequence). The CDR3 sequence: CASSLEASPQFF. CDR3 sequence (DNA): TGTGCCAGCAGCTTAGAGGCTAGTCCACAGTTCTTC. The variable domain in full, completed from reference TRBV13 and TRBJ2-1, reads AAGVIQSPRHLIKEKRETATLKCYPIPRHDTVYWYQQGPGQDPQFLISFYEKMQSDKGSIPDRFSAQQFSDYHSELNMSSLELGDSALYFCASSLEASPQFFGPGTRLTVL.

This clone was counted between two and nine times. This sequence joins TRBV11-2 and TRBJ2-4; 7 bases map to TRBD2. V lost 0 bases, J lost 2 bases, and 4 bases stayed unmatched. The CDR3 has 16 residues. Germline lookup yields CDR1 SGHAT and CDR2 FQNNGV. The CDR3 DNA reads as TGTGCCAGCAGCTTAGATGGCGGGAGAACCAAAAACATTCAGTACTTC. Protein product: CASSLDGGRTKNIQYF.

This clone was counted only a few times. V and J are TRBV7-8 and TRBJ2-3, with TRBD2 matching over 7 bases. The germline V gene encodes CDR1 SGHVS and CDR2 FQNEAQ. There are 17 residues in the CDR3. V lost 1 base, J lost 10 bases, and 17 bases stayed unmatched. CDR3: CASSLVTAGSWGRSQYF. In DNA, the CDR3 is TGTGCCAGCAGCTTAGTAACAGCGGGATCCTGGGGGAGATCGCAGTATTTT.